This TCR beta chain stems from a study of CD8 T cells in ankylosing spondylitis. Whole-study results and caveats: Prior work had noted some motif variants in reactive arthritis blood and synovial fluid. What seemed typical of ankylosing spondylitis blood was a TCR beta motif built from roughly eight highly homologous variants. Matched ankylosing spondylitis synovial fluid reportedly showed significant enrichment of disease-linked clones.

This clonotype occurred a few times. The antigen is not known. Germline lookup yields CDR1 KGHSH and CDR2 LQKENI. CDR3 length: 13 amino acids. V shed 5 bases, J shed 7 bases, and the junction held 4 bases outside the gene matches. TCR beta libraries were made by quantitative 5'-RACE with molecular barcodes. TCRdb re-analysed the 5' RACE reads in MiXCR, keeping a single row per CDR3 protein. The table lists over 450,000 distinct CDR3 sequences, roughly 13% of them singletons. This receptor was taken from a male donor with ankylosing spondylitis. This chain joins TRBV18 and TRBJ2-1; 8 bases fit TRBD1. Sequenced material: blood, either unsorted or a sorted T cell fraction (not recorded which). The CDR3 loop is CASSTTGENEQFF. The CDR3 coding sequence is TGTGCCAGCTCAACGACAGGGGAAAATGAGCAGTTCTTC.